These T cell receptor beta chains were read from a single sample in a study of blood T cell repertoires in COVID-19. Using immunoSEQ multiplex PCR, the repertoire was profiled, and TCRdb retains in-frame clones only, with some absent. The sample shows 200,000 to 250,000 clones, about 88% of them seen only once. Material for sequencing was peripheral blood. The receptors derive from a woman aged 40-49 years with acute or convalescent COVID-19. Both conserved end residues are part of each CDR3. The D gene is left open where the match is weak. Only part of the rows carry a size: once, few, many, or a class if the clone is expanded.

TRBJ1-2 | - | - | TRBV20-1 | TGCAGTGCACAGGGCTACACCTTC | CSAQGYTF
TRBJ2-1 | - | - | TRBV6-5 | TGTGCCAGCAGTTACGGTACCTCACAGGGTCAAGATGAGCAGTTCTTC | CASSYGTSQGQDEQFF
TRBJ1-1 | - | - | TRBV12-3/TRBV12-4 | TGTGCCAGCAGTTTAAGGGGTGAGGCTTTCTTT | CASSLRGEAFF
TRBJ1-2 | TRBD1 | few | TRBV28 | TGTGCCAGCAGTCGAGGGACAGGGGGCATCTTTGGCTACACCTTC | CASSRGTGGIFGYTF
TRBJ1-1 | TRBD1 | - | TRBV3-1/TRBV3-2 | TGTGCCAGCAGCCAAGCGGACAGGGGGATTCGTTTT | CASSQADRGIRF
TRBJ1-1 | - | - | TRBV19 | TGTGCCAGTAGCCCGACAGTGAACACTGAAGCTTTCTTT | CASSPTVNTEAFF
TRBJ2-5 | - | - | TRBV24-1 | TGTGCCACAACCAGACCAGGGGACGAGACCCAGTACTTC | CATTRPGDETQYF
TRBJ1-3 | - | - | TRBV25-1 | TGTGCCAGCAGTGAACACCCCGGGAACACCATATATTTT | CASSEHPGNTIYF
TRBJ1-1 | - | - | TRBV30 | TGTGCCTGGAATGGTTTAGGGGTCACTGAAGCTTTCTTT | CAWNGLGVTEAFF
TRBJ1-4 | TRBD1 | - | TRBV6-6 | TGTGCCAGCAGACGGGACAGCAATAGCGAAAAACTGTTTTTT | CASRRDSNSEKLFF
TRBJ1-1 | TRBD1 | - | TRBV3-1/TRBV3-2 | TGTGCCAGCAGCCAGAACAGGGGGTATGCTTTCTTT | CASSQNRGYAFF
TRBJ2-5 | TRBD1 | - | TRBV27 | TGTGCCAGCAGTCCCTTCGACAGGGGATCACAAGAGACCCAGTACTTC | CASSPFDRGSQETQYF
TRBJ2-1 | TRBD1 | once | TRBV19 | TGTGCCAGTAGTATAAACAGGGGGAATGAGCAGTTCTTC | CASSINRGNEQFF
TRBJ2-3 | TRBD2 | few | TRBV18 | TGTGCCAGCTCACCCTCACGCGGGGGTTTCGGAGATACGCAGTATTTT | CASSPSRGGFGDTQYF
TRBJ2-1 | TRBD2 | - | TRBV13 | TGTGCCAGCAGCTCCGGACTAGCGGGGGCCAAACTGGATGAGCAGTTCTTC | CASSSGLAGAKLDEQFF
TRBJ2-2 | TRBD1 | - | TRBV5-1 | TGCGCCAGCAGCAGACGACAGGGAGACACCGGGGAGCTGTTTTTT | CASSRRQGDTGELFF
TRBJ1-5 | TRBD1 | - | TRBV11-2 | TGTGCCAGCAGCTTTGGACAGGGAGGACAGCCCCAGCATTTT | CASSFGQGGQPQHF
TRBJ2-6 | - | - | TRBV9 | TGTGCCAGCAGCGTAGGCCCTAGCCTTCTTAGCTCTGGGGCCAACGTCCTGACTTTC | CASSVGPSLLSSGANVLTF
TRBJ1-2 | - | once | TRBV6-4 | TGTGCCAGCAGTGAAACCGGGACAACTTATGGCTACACCTTC | CASSETGTTYGYTF
TRBJ1-1 | - | few | TRBV2 | TGTGCCAGCAGTGAGACTACTTACACTGAAGCTTTCTTT | CASSETTYTEAFF
TRBJ2-2 | - | once | TRBV9 | TGTGCCAGCAGCGTTCTCTACAGGACCCCCCTTAACACCGGGGAGCTGTTTTTT | CASSVLYRTPLNTGELFF
TRBJ2-3 | - | - | TRBV24-1 | TGTGCCACCAGTAACCCAGCGGTCACAGATACGCAGTATTTT | CATSNPAVTDTQYF
TRBJ2-5 | - | - | TRBV24-1 | TGTGCCACCAGTGATCCCGCCGGGATGAGAGGAGATGAGACCCAGTACTTC | CATSDPAGMRGDETQYF
TRBJ1-5 | - | - | TRBV6-6 | TGTGCCAGCAGTTACTCAGGACAGCTCAATCAGCCCCAGCATTTT | CASSYSGQLNQPQHF
TRBJ1-1 | - | - | TRBV4-1 | TGCGCCAGCAGACACACCTTCCAAGGGGGGAACACTGAAGCTTTCTTT | CASRHTFQGGNTEAFF
TRBJ1-1 | - | - | TRBV5-1 | TGCGCCAGCAGCAGGGGGTCGGGCAGCTCGAACACTGAAGCTTTCTTT | CASSRGSGSSNTEAFF
TRBJ1-3 | - | large | TRBV3-1/TRBV3-2 | TGTGCCAGCAGCCCCTCCCATCCGGGAGCCTCTGGAAACACCATATATTTT | CASSPSHPGASGNTIYF
TRBJ2-1 | TRBD1 | - | TRBV11-2 | TGTGCCAGCAGGTTAGGGTCCAGGGGGCAAGGGGAGCAGTTCTTC | CASRLGSRGQGEQFF
TRBJ1-5 | TRBD1 | - | TRBV6-2/TRBV6-3 | TGTGCCAGCAGTTACAGGGCAGGGGGTTTTTATAGCAATCAGCCCCAGCATTTT | CASSYRAGGFYSNQPQHF
TRBJ2-3 | TRBD2 | - | TRBV27 | TGTGCCAGCAGTTCATCACCGACTAGCCCCAATACGCAGTATTTT | CASSSSPTSPNTQYF
TRBJ2-1 | - | - | TRBV2 | TGTGCCAGCAGTGCAGGGCGAAATGAGCAGTTCTTC | CASSAGRNEQFF
TRBJ1-2 | TRBD1 | - | TRBV30 | TGTGCCTGGACAGCCACAGGGGGTAATGGCTACACCTTC | CAWTATGGNGYTF
TRBJ1-2 | TRBD1 | - | TRBV5-8 | TGTGCCAGCAGCTTGGACCAGGGGGACTATGGCTACACCTTC | CASSLDQGDYGYTF
TRBJ2-5 | TRBD2 | once | TRBV6-5 | TGTGCCAGCAGCCACCCTAGCGGGGCCCAAGAGACCCAGTACTTC | CASSHPSGAQETQYF
TRBJ2-1 | TRBD2 | - | TRBV30 | TGTGCCTGGAGAAAACTGGGACTAGCGGGGATCAATGAGCAGTTCTTC | CAWRKLGLAGINEQFF
TRBJ1-2 | TRBD1 | - | TRBV4-1 | TGCGCCAGCAGCCAAGACTGGGACAGGTCAAACTATGGCTACACCTTC | CASSQDWDRSNYGYTF
TRBJ2-2 | - | - | TRBV6-5 | TGTGCCAGCAGTCGACAGGCATCAAACACCGGGGAGCTGTTTTTT | CASSRQASNTGELFF
TRBJ2-1 | - | - | TRBV4-1 | TGCGCCAGCAGCCCAGAAGGCGGGACGTACAACAATGAGCAGTTCTTC | CASSPEGGTYNNEQFF
TRBJ1-1 | - | - | TRBV30 | TGTGCCTGGAGTAGGGGCCGTGGGAACACTGAAGCTTTCTTT | CAWSRGRGNTEAFF
TRBJ1-1 | TRBD1 | - | TRBV5-1 | TGCGCCAGCAGTCTACAGGGGGCTGACACTGAAGCTTTCTTT | CASSLQGADTEAFF
TRBJ1-5 | - | - | TRBV2 | TGTGCCAGCAGCCAACGTTCTGTTGGGACACCAGGAGAGCATTTT | CASSQRSVGTPGEHF
TRBJ2-1 | TRBD2 | - | TRBV9 | TGTGCCAGCAGCGTAGCTCCTAGCGGGGGGCCAAGCTCCTACAATGAGCAGTTCTTC | CASSVAPSGGPSSYNEQFF
TRBJ2-3 | - | - | TRBV19 | TGTGCCAGTAGTATTGGGGGGGGCGATACGCAGTATTTT | CASSIGGGDTQYF
TRBJ2-1 | - | - | TRBV2 | TGTGCCAGCAGGGGAGGTAGGACCCCCAGAGAGGATGAGCAGTTCTTC | CASRGGRTPREDEQFF
TRBJ2-3 | - | few | TRBV11-3 | TGTGCCAGCAGCTTATCTCGGGCAGATACGCAGTATTTT | CASSLSRADTQYF
TRBJ2-5 | TRBD2 | - | TRBV5-4 | TGTGCCAGCAGCTTGCCCGGGGGGGGGTTTAAAGAGACCCAGTACTTC | CASSLPGGGFKETQYF
TRBJ1-5 | - | - | TRBV5-3 | TGTGCCAGAAGCCGCCTGGAGGATCAAAGGCCCCAGCATTTT | CARSRLEDQRPQHF
TRBJ1-2 | - | - | TRBV6-4 | TGTGCCAGTACCCCGGAGGCAGGATCCTATGGCTACACCTTC | CASTPEAGSYGYTF
TRBJ1-1 | TRBD1 | - | TRBV15 | TGTGCCACCAGCAGCGGACAGGGTTTGAGTGAAGCTTTCTTT | CATSSGQGLSEAFF
TRBJ2-5 | TRBD2 | few | TRBV11-3 | TGTGCCAGCAGTCCCTCGGGAGGGGCCCAAGAGACCCAGTACTTC | CASSPSGGAQETQYF
TRBJ2-2 | - | - | TRBV24-1 | TGTGCCACCAGCAATACCGGGGAGCTGTTTTTT | CATSNTGELFF
TRBJ2-1 | TRBD2 | - | TRBV9 | TGTGCCAGCAGCGTAGGTAGCGGGGGATCTACGGAGCAGTTCTTC | CASSVGSGGSTEQFF
TRBJ2-6 | - | - | TRBV5-1 | TGCGCCAGCAGCATACAGGGCTCTGGGGCCAACGTCCTGACTTTC | CASSIQGSGANVLTF
TRBJ1-4 | TRBD1 | - | TRBV24-1 | TGTGCCACCAGTGATCTGAACAGGGGCGAGGTTACTAATGAAAAACTGTTTTTT | CATSDLNRGEVTNEKLFF
TRBJ1-4 | - | - | TRBV4-1 | TGCGCCAGCAGCCGCGGCCTGCCAGTCTCTAATGAAAAACTGTTTTTT | CASSRGLPVSNEKLFF
TRBJ1-1 | - | - | TRBV12-3/TRBV12-4 | TGTGCCAGCAGTTTATCTGGGAGCGGAGAAGCTTTCTTT | CASSLSGSGEAFF
TRBJ2-3 | TRBD2 | once | TRBV5-4 | TGTGCCAGCAGCTTGGATCCTAGCGGGGGGTTCCAGGAAACGCAGTATTTT | CASSLDPSGGFQETQYF
TRBJ1-2 | - | - | TRBV10-3 | TGTGCCATCAGTCAATCAACAGGTAAAGCGACGATTTATGGCTACACCTTC | CAISQSTGKATIYGYTF
TRBJ2-5 | - | - | TRBV5-6 | TGTGCCAGCAGCCCGGAGCGTGAGGAGACCCAGTACTTC | CASSPEREETQYF
TRBJ2-1 | - | - | TRBV15 | TGTGCCACCAGCAGAGATCGGACACGGCCGAATGAGCAGTTCTTC | CATSRDRTRPNEQFF